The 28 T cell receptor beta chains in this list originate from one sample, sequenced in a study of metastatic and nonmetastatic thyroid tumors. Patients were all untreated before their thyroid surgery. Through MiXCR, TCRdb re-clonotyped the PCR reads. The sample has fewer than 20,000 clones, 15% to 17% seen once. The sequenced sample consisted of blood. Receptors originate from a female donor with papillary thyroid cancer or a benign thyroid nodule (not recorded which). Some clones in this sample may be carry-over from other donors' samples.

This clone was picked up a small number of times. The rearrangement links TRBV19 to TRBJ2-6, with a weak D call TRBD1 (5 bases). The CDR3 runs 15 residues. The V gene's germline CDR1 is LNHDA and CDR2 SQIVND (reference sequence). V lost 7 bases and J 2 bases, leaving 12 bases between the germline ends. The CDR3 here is CASKLEGAGANVLTF. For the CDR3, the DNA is TGTGCCAGTAAATTAGAAGGGGCTGGGGCCAACGTCCTGACTTTC. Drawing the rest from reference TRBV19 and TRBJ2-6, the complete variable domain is DGGITQSPKYLFRKEGQNVTLSCEQNLNHDAMYWYRQDPGQGLRLIYYSQIVNDFQKGDIAEGYSVSREKKESFPLTVTSAQKNPTAFYLCASKLEGAGANVLTFGAGSRLTVL.

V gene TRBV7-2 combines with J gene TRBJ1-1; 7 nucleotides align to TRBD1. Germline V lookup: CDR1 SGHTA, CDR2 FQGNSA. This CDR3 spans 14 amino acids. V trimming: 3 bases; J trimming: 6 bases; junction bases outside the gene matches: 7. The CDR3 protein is CASSFDRDDSEAFF. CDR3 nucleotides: TGTGCCAGCAGCTTCGACAGGGATGATTCTGAAGCTTTCTTT.

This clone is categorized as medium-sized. CDR3 sequence: CASSEWDTVYNEQFF. The CDR3, as DNA: TGCGCCAGCAGTGAGTGGGACACGGTCTACAATGAGCAGTTCTTC. The rearrangement uses TRBV10-1 and TRBJ2-1, with TRBD1 as a possible D gene (6 bases). The CDR3 runs 15 residues. Germline lookup yields CDR1 WNHNN and CDR2 SYGVQD (reference sequence). The V end lost 1 base, the J end lost 3 bases, and 10 bases lay between the germline ends.

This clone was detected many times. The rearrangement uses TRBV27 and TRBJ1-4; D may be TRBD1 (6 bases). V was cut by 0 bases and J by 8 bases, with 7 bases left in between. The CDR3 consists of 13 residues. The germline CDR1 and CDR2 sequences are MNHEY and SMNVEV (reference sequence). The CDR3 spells CASSLSQGEKLFF. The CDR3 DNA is TGTGCCAGCAGTTTATCTCAGGGGGAAAAACTGTTTTTT.

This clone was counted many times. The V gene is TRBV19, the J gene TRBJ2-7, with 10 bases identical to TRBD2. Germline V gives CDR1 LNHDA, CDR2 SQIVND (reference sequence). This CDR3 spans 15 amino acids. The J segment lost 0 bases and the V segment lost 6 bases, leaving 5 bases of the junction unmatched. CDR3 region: CASRRAGGSSYEQYF. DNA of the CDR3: TGTGCCAGTAGAAGAGCGGGAGGGAGCTCCTACGAGCAGTACTTC.

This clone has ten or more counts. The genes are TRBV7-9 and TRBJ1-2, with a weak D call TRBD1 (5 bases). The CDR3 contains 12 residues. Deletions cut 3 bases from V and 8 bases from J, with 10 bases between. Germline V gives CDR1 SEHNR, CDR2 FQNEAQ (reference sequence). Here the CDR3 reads CASSFPREGYTF. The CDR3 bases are TGTGCCAGCAGCTTCCCCAGGGAAGGCTACACCTTC.

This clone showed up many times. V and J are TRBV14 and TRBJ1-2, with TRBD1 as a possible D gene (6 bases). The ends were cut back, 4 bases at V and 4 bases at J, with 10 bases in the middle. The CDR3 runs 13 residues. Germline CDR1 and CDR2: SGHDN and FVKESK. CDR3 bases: TGTGCCAGCAGCCTCCAGGGGATCTATGGCTACACCTTC. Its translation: CASSLQGIYGYTF.

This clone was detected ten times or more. The CDR3: CASSLPTGSRALDTQYF. The CDR3 DNA reads as TGCGCCAGCAGCCTACCAACAGGGAGCCGAGCACTTGATACGCAGTATTTT. The chain couples TRBV4-1 to TRBJ2-3; a weak D match, TRBD1 (6 bases). The germline gives CDR1 MGHRA, CDR2 YSYEKL. V was shortened by 4 bases and J by 6 bases, with 23 bases between the two germline ends. This CDR3 has 17 residues.

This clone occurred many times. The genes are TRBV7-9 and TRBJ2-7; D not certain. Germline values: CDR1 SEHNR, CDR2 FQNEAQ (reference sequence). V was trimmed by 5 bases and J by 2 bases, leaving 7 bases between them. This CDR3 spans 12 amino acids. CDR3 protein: CASSRPTYEQYF. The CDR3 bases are TGTGCCAGCAGCCGACCAACCTACGAGCAGTACTTC.

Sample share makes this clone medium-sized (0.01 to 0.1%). CDR3 amino acids: CASTRSYEQYF. CDR3 nucleotide sequence: TGTGCCAGCACCCGATCCTACGAGCAGTACTTC. The chain joins TRBV28 to TRBJ2-7; no definite D call. Germline V lookup: CDR1 MDHEN, CDR2 SYDVKM. V lost 7 bases and J lost 1, with 5 bases in between. The CDR3 covers 11 residues.

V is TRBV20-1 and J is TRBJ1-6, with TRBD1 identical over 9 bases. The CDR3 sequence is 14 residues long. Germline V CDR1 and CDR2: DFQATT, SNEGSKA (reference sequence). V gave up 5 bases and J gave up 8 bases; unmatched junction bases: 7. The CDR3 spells CSAERTGADSPLHF. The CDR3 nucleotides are TGCAGTGCTGAACGGACAGGGGCTGATTCACCCCTCCACTTT.

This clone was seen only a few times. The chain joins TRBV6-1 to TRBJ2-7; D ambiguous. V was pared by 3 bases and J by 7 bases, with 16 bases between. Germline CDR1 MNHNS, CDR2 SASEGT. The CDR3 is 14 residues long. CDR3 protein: CASSELNLIGEQYF. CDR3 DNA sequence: TGTGCCAGCAGTGAGTTGAACCTAATTGGGGAGCAGTACTTC.

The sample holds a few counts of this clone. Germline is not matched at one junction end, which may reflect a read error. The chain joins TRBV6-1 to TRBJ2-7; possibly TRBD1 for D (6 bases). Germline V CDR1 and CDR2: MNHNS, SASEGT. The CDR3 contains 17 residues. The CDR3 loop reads CASLGQILQDKPYQQYF. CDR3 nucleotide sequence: TGTGCCAGCCTAGGACAGATACTCCAAGATAAACCCTACCAGCAGTACTTC.

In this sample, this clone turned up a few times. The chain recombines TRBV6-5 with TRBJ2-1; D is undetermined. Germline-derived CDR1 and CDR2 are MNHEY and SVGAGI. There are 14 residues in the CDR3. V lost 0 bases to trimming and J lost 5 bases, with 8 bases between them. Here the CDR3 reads CASSYSSSHNEQFF. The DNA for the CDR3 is TGTGCCAGCAGTTACTCATCCAGTCACAATGAGCAGTTCTTC.

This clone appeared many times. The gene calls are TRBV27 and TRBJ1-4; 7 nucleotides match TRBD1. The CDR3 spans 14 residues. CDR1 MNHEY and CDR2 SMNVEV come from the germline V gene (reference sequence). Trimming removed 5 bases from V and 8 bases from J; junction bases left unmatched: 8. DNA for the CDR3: TGTGCCAGCAGTCCTCGTTGGACAGGCGAAAAACTGTTTTTT. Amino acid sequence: CASSPRWTGEKLFF.

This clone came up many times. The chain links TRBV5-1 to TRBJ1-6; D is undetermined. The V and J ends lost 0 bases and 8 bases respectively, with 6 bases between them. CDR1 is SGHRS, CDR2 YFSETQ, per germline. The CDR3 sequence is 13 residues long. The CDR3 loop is CASSLGTDSPLHF. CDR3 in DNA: TGCGCCAGCAGCTTGGGGACGGATTCACCCCTCCACTTT.

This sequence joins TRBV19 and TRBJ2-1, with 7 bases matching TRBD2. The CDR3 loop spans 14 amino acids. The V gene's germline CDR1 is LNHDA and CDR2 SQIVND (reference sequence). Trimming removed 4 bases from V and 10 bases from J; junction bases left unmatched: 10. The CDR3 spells CASSKREDAEEQFF. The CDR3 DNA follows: TGTGCCAGTAGTAAACGGGAGGACGCGGAAGAGCAGTTCTTC.

DNA of the CDR3: TGTGCCACCGGACCAGCCCGGGAGCAGTACTTC. It codes for CATGPAREQYF. This chain uses TRBV10-3 with TRBJ2-7, with D unclear. With 10 bases removed from V and 7 bases from J, the gap between germline ends came to 14 bases. This CDR3 region has 11 residues. CDR1 is ENHRY and CDR2 is SYGVKD in the germline V gene.

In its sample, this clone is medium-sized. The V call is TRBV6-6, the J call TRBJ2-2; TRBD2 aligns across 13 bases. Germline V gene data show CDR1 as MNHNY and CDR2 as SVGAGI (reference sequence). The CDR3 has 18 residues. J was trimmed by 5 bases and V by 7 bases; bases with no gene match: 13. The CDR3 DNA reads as TGTGCCAGCAAAAGTGTAACTAGCGGGAGGGCTGTAACCGGGGAGCTGTTTTTT. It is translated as CASKSVTSGRAVTGELFF.

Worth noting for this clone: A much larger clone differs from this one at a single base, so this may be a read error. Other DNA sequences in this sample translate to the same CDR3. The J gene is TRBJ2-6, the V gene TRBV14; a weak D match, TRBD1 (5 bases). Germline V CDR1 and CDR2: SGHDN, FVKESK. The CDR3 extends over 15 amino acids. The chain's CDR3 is CASSQERSGANVLTF. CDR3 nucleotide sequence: TGTGCCAGCAGCCAAGAGCGCTCTGGGGCCAATGTCCTGACTTTC. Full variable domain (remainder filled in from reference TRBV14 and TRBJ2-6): EAGVTQFPSHSVIEKGQTVTLRCDPISGHDNLYWYRRVMGKEIKFLLHFVKESKQDESGMPNNRFLAERTGGTYSTLKVQPAELEDSGVYFCASSQERSGANVLTFGAGSRLTVL.

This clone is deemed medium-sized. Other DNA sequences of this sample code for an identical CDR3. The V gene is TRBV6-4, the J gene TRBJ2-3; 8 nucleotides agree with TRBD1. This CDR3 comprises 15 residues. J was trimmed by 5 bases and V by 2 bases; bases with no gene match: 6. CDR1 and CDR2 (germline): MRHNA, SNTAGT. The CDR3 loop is CASSDGQGGGDTQYF. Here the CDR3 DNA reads TGTGCCAGCAGTGACGGACAGGGTGGGGGAGATACGCAGTATTTT.

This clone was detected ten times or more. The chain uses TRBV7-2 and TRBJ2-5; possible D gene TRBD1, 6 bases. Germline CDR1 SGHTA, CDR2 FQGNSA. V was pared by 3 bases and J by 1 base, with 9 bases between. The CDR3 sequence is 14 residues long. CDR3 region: CASSFLDSQETQYF. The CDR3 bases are TGTGCCAGCAGCTTCCTGGACAGCCAAGAGACCCAGTACTTC. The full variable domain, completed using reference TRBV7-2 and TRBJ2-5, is GAGVSQSPSNKVTEKGKDVELRCDPISGHTALYWYRQSLGQGLEFLIYFQGNSAPDKSGLPSDRFSAERTGGSVSTLTIQRTQQEDSAVYLCASSFLDSQETQYFGPGTRLLVL.

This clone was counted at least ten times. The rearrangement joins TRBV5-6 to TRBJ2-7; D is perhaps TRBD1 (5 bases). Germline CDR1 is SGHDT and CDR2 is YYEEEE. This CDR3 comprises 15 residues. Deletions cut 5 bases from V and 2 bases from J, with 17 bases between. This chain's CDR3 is CASSRRAGLTYEQYF. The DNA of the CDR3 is TGTGCCAGCAGTCGAAGGGCAGGGTTGACCTACGAGCAGTACTTC.

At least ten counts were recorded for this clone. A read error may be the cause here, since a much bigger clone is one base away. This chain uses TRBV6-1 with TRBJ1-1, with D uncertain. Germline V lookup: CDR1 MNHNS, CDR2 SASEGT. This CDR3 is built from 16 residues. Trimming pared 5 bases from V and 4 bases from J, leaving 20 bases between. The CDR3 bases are TGTGCCAGCAGTAAGGCCGCCGGCAGGAGCAGCACTGAAGCTTTCTTT. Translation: CASSKAAGRSSTEAFF.

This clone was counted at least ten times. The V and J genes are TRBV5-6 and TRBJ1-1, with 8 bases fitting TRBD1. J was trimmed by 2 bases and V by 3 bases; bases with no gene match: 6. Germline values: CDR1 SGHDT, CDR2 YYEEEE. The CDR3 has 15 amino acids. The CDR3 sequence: CASSSLQGANTEAFF. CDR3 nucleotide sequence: TGTGCCAGCAGCTCTCTCCAGGGGGCAAACACTGAAGCTTTCTTT.

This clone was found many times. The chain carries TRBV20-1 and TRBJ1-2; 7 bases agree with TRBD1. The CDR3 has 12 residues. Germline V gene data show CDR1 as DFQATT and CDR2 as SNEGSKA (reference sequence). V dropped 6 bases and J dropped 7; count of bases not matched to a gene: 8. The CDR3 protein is CSAPRQGGGYTF. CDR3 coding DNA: TGCAGTGCCCCTCGACAGGGTGGTGGCTACACCTTC.

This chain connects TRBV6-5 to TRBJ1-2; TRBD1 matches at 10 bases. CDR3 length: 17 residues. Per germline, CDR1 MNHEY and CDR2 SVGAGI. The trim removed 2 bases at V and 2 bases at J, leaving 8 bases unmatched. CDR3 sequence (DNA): TGTGCCAGCAGTTACGCCGGGACAGGGGCAGGAAACTATGGCTACACCTTC. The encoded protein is CASSYAGTGAGNYGYTF.

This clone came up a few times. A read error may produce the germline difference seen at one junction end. Here the CDR3 DNA reads TGCGCCTGCAGCTTGCTCCCGCAATATTCCACAGATACGCAGTATTTT. It is translated as CACSLLPQYSTDTQYF. V and J are TRBV5-1 and TRBJ2-3; the D is unclear. This CDR3 has 16 amino acids. The V gene's germline CDR1 is SGHRS and CDR2 YFSETQ. The entire variable domain, with the rest obtained from reference TRBV5-1 and TRBJ2-3, is as follows: KAGVTQTPRYLIKTRGQQVTLSCSPISGHRSVSWYQQTPGQGLQFLFEYFSETQRNKGNFPGRFSGRQFSNSRSEMNVSTLELGDSALYLCACSLLPQYSTDTQYFGPGTRLTVL.